The entry that follows covers one TCR beta chain sequence. There are 15 residues in the CDR3. Per germline, CDR1 SGHRS and CDR2 YFSETQ. V shed 5 bases, J shed 2 bases, and the junction held 9 bases outside the gene matches. These data come from a study of blood T cell repertoires in COVID-19. Across the study: Italy, Spain and the United States were the sources of the convalescent and acute COVID-19 samples. Sources were T cells, B-cell-depleted T cells, or PBMCs; the material itself was cDNA or gDNA.

As handled by the study authors: Reference gene primer amplification yielded estimated nucleated cell counts. Measured with immunoSEQ multiplex PCR; TCRdb has only the in-frame clones, and not every one. The V and J calls and clone size are taken from that table; D and trimming were inferred from the DNA. This table has fewer than 200,000 clones, around 85% appearing once. The J gene is TRBJ1-1, the V gene TRBV5-1; 7 bases fit TRBD1. The sequencing input was peripheral blood. This receptor was identified in a man in his fifties with active or convalescent COVID-19. DNA for the CDR3: TGCGCCAGCAGATCAACCGGGACAGAAAACACTGAAGCTTTCTTT. Residues: CASRSTGTENTEAFF.